This TCR beta chain comes out of a study of technical replicates of blood from several donors. The germline V gene encodes CDR1 KGHSH and CDR2 LQKENI. The CDR3 consists of 16 residues. Trimming cost V 5 bases and J 2 bases, with 13 bases left between them. Sequenced by immunoSEQ multiplex PCR; TCRdb stores in-frame clones only, minus some. Counted here are some 79,000 clones, roughly 94% occurring once; the ten biggest clones make up about 0.25%. The sequencing sample was made of T cells isolated from PBMCs. The origin of this receptor is a human donor in good health. This chain uses TRBV18 with TRBJ2-6; D unresolved. The CDR3: CASSAVSPTGANVLTF. The CDR3 DNA reads TGTGCCAGCTCAGCTGTGAGCCCCACTGGGGCCAACGTCCTGACTTTC.